These 14 T cell receptor beta chains share one sample of origin, sequenced in a study of CD8 T cells in ankylosing spondylitis (dated by TCRdb to the late 2010s). Results and caveats for the whole study, not just this receptor: A TCR beta motif made up of about eight highly homologous amino acid variants appeared to be characteristic of blood from ankylosing spondylitis patients.

No antigens are known for them. Library method: 5' RACE. Sequencing was carried out with an Illumina HiSeq 2500. The raw public data were reprocessed by TCRdb itself: fastp quality trimming at Q25, MiXCR clonotype calling, in-frame beta chains only. Entries that share a CDR3 protein sequence are merged under the most common genes and DNA. Present in this sample are about 420,000 distinct CDR3 sequences, under 25% of which were seen just once. The ten biggest clones cover about 16% of the sample. Input material: blood, either unsorted or a sorted T cell fraction (not recorded which). Receptor source: a male donor with ankylosing spondylitis.

V usage is TRBV7-9 and J usage is TRBJ1-6; 8 positions agree with TRBD1. Unmatched junction bases numbered 6, after V lost 7 bases and J lost 7 bases. The germline V gene has CDR1 SEHNR and CDR2 FQNEAQ (reference sequence). The CDR3 totals 14 residues. The CDR3 DNA reads TGTGCCAGCACCCCAGGGGGCCTCAATTCACCCCTCCACTTT. Its protein product is CASTPGGLNSPLHF.

This clonotype has only a few counts. One junction end does not reproduce the germline sequence, and a read error may be involved. The chain recombines TRBV7-7 with TRBJ2-1; 11 nucleotides agree with TRBD1. The CDR3 sequence is 15 residues long. CDR1 SSHAT and CDR2 FNYEAQ come from the germline V gene (reference sequence). CDR3 loop: CASSLGQGVYNEQFF. In DNA form, the CDR3 reads TGTGCTAGCAGCTTGGGACAGGGGGTCTACAATGAGCAGTTCTTC. The full variable domain, in which reference TRBV7-7 and TRBJ2-1 provide the parts outside the CDR3, is GAGVSQSPRYKVTKRGQDVTLRCDPISSHATLYWYQQALGQGPEFLTYFNYEAQPDKSGLPSDRFSAERPEGSISTLTIQRTEQRDSAMYRCASSLGQGVYNEQFFGPGTRLTVL.

This clonotype turned up a few times. This sequence joins TRBV7-2 and TRBJ1-2; 8 bases map to TRBD1. After removal of 1 base from V and 7 bases from J, the junction contained 11 bases not matched to a gene. This CDR3 has 16 residues. Germline V gives CDR1 SGHTA, CDR2 FQGNSA. CDR3 coding DNA: TGTGCCAGCAGCTTAGACGATGGGCAGGGGGCCGGTGGCTACACCTTC. Translation: CASSLDDGQGAGGYTF.

A few counts support this clonotype. The gene calls are TRBV3-1 and TRBJ1-1, with D perhaps matching TRBD1 (5 bases). The CDR3 totals 14 residues. V lost 8 bases, J lost 4 bases, and 17 bases lay in between. Germline-derived CDR1 and CDR2 are LGHDT and YNNKEL (reference sequence). The CDR3 region is CASRRGGDPTEAFF. The DNA for the CDR3 is TGTGCCAGCCGGAGGGGAGGGGACCCCACTGAAGCTTTCTTT. Filled out from reference TRBV3-1 and TRBJ1-1, the complete variable domain reads DTAVSQTPKYLVTQMGNDKSIKCEQNLGHDTMYWYKQDSKKFLKIMFSYNNKELIINETVPNRFSPKSPDKAHLNLHINSLELGDSAVYFCASRRGGDPTEAFFGQGTRLTVV.

V and J are TRBV14 and TRBJ2-5, with TRBD2 as a possible D gene (5 bases). The CDR3 sequence is 14 residues long. Per germline, CDR1 SGHDN and CDR2 FVKESK. The V gene lost 4 bases and the J gene lost 4 bases, with 13 bases spanning the gap. The CDR3: CASSPLAVLETQYF. The CDR3 DNA reads as TGTGCCAGCAGCCCCCTAGCAGTGTTAGAGACCCAGTACTTC.

The rearrangement links TRBV18 to TRBJ1-1, with a weak D call TRBD1 (5 bases). Germline CDR1 is KGHSH and CDR2 is LQKENI. Trimming cost V 0 bases and J 1 base, with 9 bases left between them. CDR3 size: 15 residues. The CDR3: CASSPPLGPNTEAFF. CDR3 nucleotide sequence: TGTGCCAGCTCACCACCGCTGGGACCGAACACTGAAGCTTTCTTT.

J is TRBJ1-1 and V is TRBV28; D might be TRBD1 (5 bases). Deletions cut 1 base from V and 4 bases from J, with 13 bases between. CDR3 size: 15 residues. Germline V gene sequence: CDR1 MDHEN, CDR2 SYDVKM. CDR3 region: CASSLYIQDGTEAFF. The CDR3 bases are TGTGCCAGCAGTTTATATATACAGGATGGCACTGAAGCTTTCTTT.

The chain employs TRBV19 and TRBJ1-6; no reliable D call. The CDR3 has 15 residues. Germline lookup yields CDR1 LNHDA and CDR2 SQIVND (reference sequence). V gave up 3 bases and J gave up 7 bases, with 13 bases separating them. CDR3 DNA: TGTGCCAGTAGTATCGGTCTTTTTGAGAATTCACCCCTCCACTTT. Translated, it gives CASSIGLFENSPLHF. Based on the CDR3 plus reference TRBV19 and TRBJ1-6, the full variable domain is DGGITQSPKYLFRKEGQNVTLSCEQNLNHDAMYWYRQDPGQGLRLIYYSQIVNDFQKGDIAEGYSVSREKKESFPLTVTSAQKNPTAFYLCASSIGLFENSPLHFGNGTRLTVT.

J is TRBJ2-1 and V is TRBV7-9, with D possibly being TRBD1 (5 bases). Germline V gives CDR1 SEHNR, CDR2 FQNEAQ (reference sequence). The CDR3 spans 15 residues. The germline V and J ends were trimmed by 5 bases and 5 bases, with 16 bases remaining between them. The CDR3 DNA follows: TGTGCCAGCAGCCCCTTAGGACACCGTGACAATGAGCAGTTCTTC. This gives the protein CASSPLGHRDNEQFF.

This sequence joins TRBV3-1 and TRBJ1-1; weak D call: TRBD1 (6 bases). Trimming cost V 1 base and J 4 bases, with 19 bases left between them. The CDR3 has 17 amino acids. The germline gives CDR1 LGHDT, CDR2 YNNKEL (reference sequence). The CDR3 is CASSQVRGAGGGTEAFF. CDR3 DNA: TGTGCCAGCAGCCAAGTACGGGGGGCGGGAGGGGGCACTGAAGCTTTCTTT.

This clonotype was found a few times. The V call is TRBV12-3 or TRBV12-4, the J call TRBJ1-4, with 9 bases that match TRBD1. The CDR3 sequence is 15 residues long. V shed 8 bases, J shed 8 bases, and the junction held 12 bases outside the gene matches. CDR3: CASGPRDRVGEKLFF. CDR3 bases: TGTGCCAGCGGTCCGAGGGACAGGGTTGGCGAAAAACTGTTTTTT.

This clonotype was counted many times. This chain connects TRBV12-3 or TRBV12-4 to TRBJ2-7; possible D gene TRBD2, 7 bases. V lost 0 bases to trimming and J lost 1 base, with 13 bases between them. CDR3 size: 16 residues. The CDR3 region is CASSLAKRGGSYEQYF. CDR3 DNA: TGTGCCAGCAGTTTAGCCAAAAGGGGGGGGTCCTACGAGCAGTACTTC.

This chain uses TRBV7-9 with TRBJ2-1; maybe TRBD1 (6 bases). The germline CDR1 and CDR2 sequences are SEHNR and FQNEAQ (reference sequence). The CDR3 contains 15 residues. V shed 2 bases and J shed 4 bases, with 12 bases lying between them. CDR3 in amino acids: CASSLSQGFYNEQFF. As DNA, the CDR3 is TGTGCCAGCAGCTTATCCCAGGGGTTTTACAATGAGCAGTTCTTC.

V gene TRBV15 combines with J gene TRBJ2-3; no reliable D call. CDR3 length: 15 amino acids. V was shortened by 0 bases and J by 4 bases, with 11 bases between the two germline ends. The germline gives CDR1 LNHNV, CDR2 YYDKDF (reference sequence). CDR3: CATSRDGRRADTQYF. CDR3 nucleotides: TGTGCCACCAGCAGAGACGGTAGACGGGCAGATACGCAGTATTTT.